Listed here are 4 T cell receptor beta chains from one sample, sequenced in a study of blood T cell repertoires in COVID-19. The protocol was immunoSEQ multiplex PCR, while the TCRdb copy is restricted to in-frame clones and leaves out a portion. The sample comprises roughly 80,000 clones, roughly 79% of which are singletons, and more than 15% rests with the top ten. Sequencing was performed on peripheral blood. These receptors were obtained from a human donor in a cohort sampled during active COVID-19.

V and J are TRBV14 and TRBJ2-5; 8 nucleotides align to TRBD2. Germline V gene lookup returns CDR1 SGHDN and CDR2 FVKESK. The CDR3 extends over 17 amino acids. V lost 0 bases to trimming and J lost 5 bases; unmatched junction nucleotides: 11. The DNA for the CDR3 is TGTGCCAGCAGCCAAGAAAGGGACGGGAGGGCCCTTGAGACCCAGTACTTC. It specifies CASSQERDGRALETQYF.

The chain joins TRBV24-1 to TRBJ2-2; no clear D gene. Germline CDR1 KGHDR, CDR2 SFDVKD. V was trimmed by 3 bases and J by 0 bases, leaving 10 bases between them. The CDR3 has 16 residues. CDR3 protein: CATSDQTYANTGELFF. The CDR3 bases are TGTGCCACCAGTGATCAAACCTACGCGAACACCGGGGAGCTGTTTTTT.

CDR3 amino acids: CASSHDGRGPTYEQYV. The CDR3 region has the DNA TGTGCCAGCAGCCATGATGGGAGGGGACCCACCTACGAGCAGTACGTC. The V gene is TRBV3-1 (or the pseudogene TRBV3-2), the J gene TRBJ2-7; TRBD2 matches at 7 bases. Unmatched junction bases numbered 10, after V lost 3 bases and J lost 2 bases. Germline lookup yields CDR1 LGHDT and CDR2 YNNKEL (reference sequence). The CDR3 is made up of 16 amino acids.

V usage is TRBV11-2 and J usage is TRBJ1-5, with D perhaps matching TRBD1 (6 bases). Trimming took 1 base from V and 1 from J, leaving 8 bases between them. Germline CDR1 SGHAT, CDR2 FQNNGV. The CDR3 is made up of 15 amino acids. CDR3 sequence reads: CASSLGGGSNQPQHF. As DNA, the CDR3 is TGTGCCAGCAGCTTAGGAGGGGGAAGCAATCAGCCCCAGCATTTT.